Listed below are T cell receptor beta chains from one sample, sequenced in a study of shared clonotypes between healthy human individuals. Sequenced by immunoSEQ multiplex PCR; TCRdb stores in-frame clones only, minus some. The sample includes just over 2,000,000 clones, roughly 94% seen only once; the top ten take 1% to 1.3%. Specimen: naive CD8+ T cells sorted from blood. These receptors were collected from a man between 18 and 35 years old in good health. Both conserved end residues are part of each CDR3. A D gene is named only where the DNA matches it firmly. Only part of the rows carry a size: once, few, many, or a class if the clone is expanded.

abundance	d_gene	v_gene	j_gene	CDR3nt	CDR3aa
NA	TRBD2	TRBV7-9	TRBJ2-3	TGTGCCAGCAGCTGGGAGGGTGCGAGCACAGATACGCAGTATTTT	CASSWEGASTDTQYF
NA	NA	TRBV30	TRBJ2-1	TGTGCCTGGAGTGTCGGGGACTACAATGAGCAGTTCTTC	CAWSVGDYNEQFF
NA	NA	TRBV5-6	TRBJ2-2	TGTGCCAGCAGCTTGGCGTGGGGCAGGCGGGACACCGGGGAGCTGTTTTTT	CASSLAWGRRDTGELFF
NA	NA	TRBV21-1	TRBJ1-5	TGTGCCAGCAGCAACGGACTAAGGGGACAGCCCCAGCATTTT	CASSNGLRGQPQHF
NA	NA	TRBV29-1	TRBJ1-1	TGCAGCGTCCGTTACGATTCGAACACTGAAGCTTTCTTT	CSVRYDSNTEAFF
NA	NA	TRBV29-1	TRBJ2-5	TGCAGCGTTGCCCCGGGGAACCAAGAGACCCAGTACTTC	CSVAPGNQETQYF
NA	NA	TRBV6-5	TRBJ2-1	TGTGCCAGCAGTTACTCAAGCATGGTTGGTGAGCAGTTCTTC	CASSYSSMVGEQFF
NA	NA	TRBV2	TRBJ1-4	TGTGCCAGCGACCCCCTAGACAATGAAAAACTGTTTTTT	CASDPLDNEKLFF
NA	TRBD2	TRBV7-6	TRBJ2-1	TGTGCCAGCAGCCCGGGACTAGCGGGAGCGGATGAGCAGTTCTTC	CASSPGLAGADEQFF
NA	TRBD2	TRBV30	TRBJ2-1	TGTGCCTGGAGCTTTAGCGGGAGCTCTGAGCAGTTCTTC	CAWSFSGSSEQFF
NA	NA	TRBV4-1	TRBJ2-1	TGCGCCAGCAGCCCTAAGACCCCGGGGACGGCTTACAATGAGCAGTTCTTC	CASSPKTPGTAYNEQFF
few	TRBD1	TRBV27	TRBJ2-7	TGTGCCAGCAGCACACAGGGGCTCTACGAGCAGTACTTC	CASSTQGLYEQYF
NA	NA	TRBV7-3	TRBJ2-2	TGTGCCAGCAGCTTAACCTCACGGCAGCCGAACACCGGGGAGCTGTTTTTT	CASSLTSRQPNTGELFF
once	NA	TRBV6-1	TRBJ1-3	TGTGCCAGCAGCCAGGGAGACACCATATATTTT	CASSQGDTIYF
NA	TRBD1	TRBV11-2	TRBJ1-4	TGTGCCAGCAGCTTGGGAGCAGGGGGATTCTCTAATGAAAAACTGTTTTTT	CASSLGAGGFSNEKLFF
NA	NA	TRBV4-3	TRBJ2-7	TGCGCCAGCAGCGCTGGACAGCTCTCCTACGAGCAGTACTTC	CASSAGQLSYEQYF
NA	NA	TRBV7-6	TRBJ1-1	TGTGCCAGCGGCCATGTGGCTGACACTGAAGCTTTCTTT	CASGHVADTEAFF